The clone carrying this T cell receptor (beta chain) was observed a handful of times. This CDR3 is built from 15 residues. V trimming: 7 bases; J trimming: 4 bases; junction bases outside the gene matches: 11. CDR1 and CDR2 (germline): SNHLY, FYNNEI. Original handling: Reference gene primer amplification yielded estimated nucleated cell counts. Repertoires were generated with immunoSEQ multiplex PCR, while TCRdb's copy carries only in-frame clones and drops some. That table furnishes V, J and clone size, whereas the DNA furnished D and trimming. The sample yields around 160,000 clones, under 95% seen once. The data stem from a study of blood T cell repertoires in COVID-19. On the study more broadly: From the United States, Italy and Spain came samples of acute and convalescent COVID-19. The analysed material was cDNA or gDNA that came from T cells, B-cell-depleted T cells, or PBMCs.

The material sequenced was peripheral blood. The TCR comes from a man aged 55 to 69 with active or convalescent COVID-19. The gene calls are TRBV2 and TRBJ2-5, with 8 bases that match TRBD2. CDR3 DNA: TGTGCCAGCACACTACGGGGGGGTTATCGAGAGACCCAGTACTTC. Its translation is CASTLRGGYRETQYF.